This T cell receptor beta chain was recorded in a study of T cell responses to AZD1222 COVID-19 vaccine. Across the whole study: Researchers grouped second doses given at about 4 or about 12 weeks into one pool. Study-wide points: Sampling captured repertoires only after the peak T cell response. Clonal diversity may have been underestimated in mostly white British donors.

For this clone: What it binds is unknown.

The data were produced by immunoSEQ multiplex PCR, yet TCRdb's version contains in-frame clones alone and is incomplete. Of approximately 180,000 clones in the sample, around 90% were seen once. The material sequenced was peripheral blood, taken on day 0 of AZD1222 vaccination. The sequence derives from an adult in good health.

The CDR3 spells CASRLAGGELFF. CDR3 DNA: TGTGCCAGCAGACTAGCCGGCGGGGAGCTGTTTTTT. The chain has TRBV6-5 and TRBJ2-2; D is possibly TRBD2 (6 bases). Trimming removed 6 bases at V and 7 bases at J, with 9 bases between. The germline V gene encodes CDR1 MNHEY and CDR2 SVGAGI. CDR3 length: 12 amino acids.